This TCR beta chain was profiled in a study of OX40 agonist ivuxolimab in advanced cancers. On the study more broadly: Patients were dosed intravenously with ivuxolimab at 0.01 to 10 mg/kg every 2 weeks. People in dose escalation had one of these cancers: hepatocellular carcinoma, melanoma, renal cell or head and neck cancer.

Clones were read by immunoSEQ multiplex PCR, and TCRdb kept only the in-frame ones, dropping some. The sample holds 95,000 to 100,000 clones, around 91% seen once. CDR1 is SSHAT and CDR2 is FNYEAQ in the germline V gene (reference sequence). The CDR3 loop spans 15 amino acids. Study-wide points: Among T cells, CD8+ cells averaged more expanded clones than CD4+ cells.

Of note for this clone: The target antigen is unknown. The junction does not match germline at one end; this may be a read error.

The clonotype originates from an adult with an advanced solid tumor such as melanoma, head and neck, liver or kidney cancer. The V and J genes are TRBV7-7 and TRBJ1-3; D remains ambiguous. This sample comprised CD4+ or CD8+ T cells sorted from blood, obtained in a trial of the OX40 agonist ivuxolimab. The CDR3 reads CASSLSGAAGNTIYF. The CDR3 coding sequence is TGTGCTAGCAGCCTCAGCGGTGCCGCAGGAAACACCATATATTTT.